This TCR beta chain is from a study of T cell changes during pregnancy in multiple sclerosis. Germline-derived CDR1 and CDR2 are LNHDA and SQIVND (reference sequence). This CDR3 has 18 residues. The ends were cut back, 1 base at V and 2 bases at J, with 18 bases in the middle. The protocol was immunoSEQ multiplex PCR, while the TCRdb copy is restricted to in-frame clones and leaves out a portion. This sample has 50,000 to 55,000 clones, with about 93% found just once. The TCR sequence derives from a female donor with multiple sclerosis, enrolled in a pregnancy study. Sequencing used CD4+ T cells from peripheral blood mononuclear cells, obtained after pregnancy. V is TRBV19 and J is TRBJ1-5; D remains ambiguous. CDR3 amino acids: CASSIASPFGPRNQPQHF. CDR3 coding DNA: TGTGCCAGTAGTATAGCGTCCCCCTTTGGGCCTCGCAATCAGCCCCAGCATTTT.